The clone carrying this TCR beta chain was detected only once. These data are taken from a study of blood T cell repertoires in COVID-19. Turning to the study itself: Nucleic acid was either cDNA or gDNA, and it came from T cells, B-cell-depleted T cells, or PBMCs.

The length of the CDR3 is 13 residues. CDR1 and CDR2 from the germline V gene are MNHNS and SASEGT. V was cut by 2 bases and J by 3 bases, with 7 bases left in between. As originally analysed: Reference gene primers were amplified, and this amplification served to estimate nucleated cell counts. The method was immunoSEQ multiplex PCR; TCRdb's version includes in-frame clones alone and lacks a portion of them. The V and J calls and clone size come from that table; D and trimming were worked out from the DNA. The repertoire holds more than 70,000 clones, with roughly 90% as singletons. The receptor was derived from a woman older than 75 with acute or convalescent COVID-19. The specimen was peripheral blood. The J gene is TRBJ1-1, the V gene TRBV6-1; D uncertain. The CDR3 DNA is TGTGCCAGCAGTGAATTGCGGTACACTGAAGCTTTCTTT. Residues: CASSELRYTEAFF.